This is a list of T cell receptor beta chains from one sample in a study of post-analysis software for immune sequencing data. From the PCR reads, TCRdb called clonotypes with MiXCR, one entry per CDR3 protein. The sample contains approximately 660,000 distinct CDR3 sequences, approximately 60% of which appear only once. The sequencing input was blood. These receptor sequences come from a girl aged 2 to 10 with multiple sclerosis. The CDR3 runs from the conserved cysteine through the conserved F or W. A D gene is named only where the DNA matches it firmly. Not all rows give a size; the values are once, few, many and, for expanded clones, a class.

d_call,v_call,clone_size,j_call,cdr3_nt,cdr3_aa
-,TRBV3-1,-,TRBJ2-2,TGTGCCAGCAGTCACGGCGGGGAGCTGTTTTTT,CASSHGGELFF
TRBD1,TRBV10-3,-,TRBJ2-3,TGTGCCGCCCAGGGACAGGGGGGGAGCACAGATACGCAGTATTTT,CAAQGQGGSTDTQYF
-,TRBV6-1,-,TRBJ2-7,TGTGCCAGCAGTGGGGAACGGGCCTCCTACGAGCAGTACTTC,CASSGERASYEQYF
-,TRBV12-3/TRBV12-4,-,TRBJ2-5,TGTGCCAGCAGGGGGTCGACAGGTGAAGAGACCCAGTACTTC,CASRGSTGEETQYF
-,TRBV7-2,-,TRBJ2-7,TGTGCCAGCAGCTTAGGGGGGGCCGGGTCCTACGAGCAGTACTTC,CASSLGGAGSYEQYF
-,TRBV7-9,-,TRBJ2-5,TGTGCCAGCAGCGGTGAAGGGGTCCCAGAGACCCAGTACTTC,CASSGEGVPETQYF
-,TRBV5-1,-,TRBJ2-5,TGCGCCAGCAGTAGACAACCAGGACGACAAGAGACCCAGTACTTC,CASSRQPGRQETQYF
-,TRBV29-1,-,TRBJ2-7,TGCAGCGTTGGTCCTGACTACACCTACGAGCAGTACTTC,CSVGPDYTYEQYF
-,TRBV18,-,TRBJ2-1,TGTGCCAGCTCACCAAGCCTGGAGTACAATGAGCAGTTCTTC,CASSPSLEYNEQFF
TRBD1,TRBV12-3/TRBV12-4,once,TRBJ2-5,TGTGCCAGCAGTTTTAGGACAGGGGGTCAGACCCAGTACTTC,CASSFRTGGQTQYF
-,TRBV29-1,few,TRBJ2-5,TGCAGCTCTCGGAGGAATGAAGAGACCCAGTACTTC,CSSRRNEETQYF
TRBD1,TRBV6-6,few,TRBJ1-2,TGTGCCAGCAGTTACGGGACAGGGTGGTATGGCTACACCTTC,CASSYGTGWYGYTF
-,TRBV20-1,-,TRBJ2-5,TGCAGTGCCAGAATTGTAGGGGACGGGACCCAGTACTTC,CSARIVGDGTQYF
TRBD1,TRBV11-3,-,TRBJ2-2,TGTGCCAGCAGCTTGGACAGGGTGGCCGGGGAGCTGTTTTTT,CASSLDRVAGELFF
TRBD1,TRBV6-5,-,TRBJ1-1,TGTGCCAGTTTAGGGACAGGCTCGGGAACGGCTTTCTTT,CASLGTGSGTAFF
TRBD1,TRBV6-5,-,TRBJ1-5,TGTGCCAGCAGTCGCGGGACAGGGGATAATCAGCCCCAGCATTTT,CASSRGTGDNQPQHF
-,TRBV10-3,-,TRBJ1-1,TGTGCCAGCGAAGCCGAGAACACTGAAGCTTTCTTT,CASEAENTEAFF
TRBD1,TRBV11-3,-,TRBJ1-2,TGTGCCAGCAGCTTAGTCACAGGGGGCTATGGCTACACCTTC,CASSLVTGGYGYTF
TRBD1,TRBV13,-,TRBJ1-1,TGTGCCAGCAGCATAGGGACAGAGTTACTGAACACTGAAGCTTTCTTT,CASSIGTELLNTEAFF
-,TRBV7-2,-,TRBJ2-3,TGTGCCAGCAGCTTCAACAGCGGGCCAGATACGCAGTATTTT,CASSFNSGPDTQYF
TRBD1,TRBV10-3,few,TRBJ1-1,TGTGCCATCAGTGAGTCCGGACAGGGGTCGGTACTTACTGAAGCTTTCTTT,CAISESGQGSVLTEAFF
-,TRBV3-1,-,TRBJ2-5,TGTGCCAGCAGCCACCGACTAGGGGGCCGCCAAGAGACCCAGTACTTC,CASSHRLGGRQETQYF
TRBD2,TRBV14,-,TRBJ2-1,TGTGCCAGCAGCCAAGAGGGAGTGGACGGGAGGGTCGCTGAGCAGTTCTTC,CASSQEGVDGRVAEQFF
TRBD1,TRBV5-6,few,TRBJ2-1,TGTGCCAGCAGCTCCTTGACAGGGGCCTCAGAGCAGTTCTTC,CASSSLTGASEQFF
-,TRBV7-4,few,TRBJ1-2,TGTGCCAGCAGCTTAATTCCGGGTAGCTTAGATAACTATGGCTACACCTTC,CASSLIPGSLDNYGYTF
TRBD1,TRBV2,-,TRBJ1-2,TGTGCCAGCAGTGAAGCGCCCCGAGGGGGCTCTTGGATCGGCTACACCTTC,CASSEAPRGGSWIGYTF
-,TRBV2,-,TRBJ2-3,TGTGCCAGCAGTGAAGTCTCTAGCACAGATACGCAGTATTTT,CASSEVSSTDTQYF
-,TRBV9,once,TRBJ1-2,TGTGCCAGCAGCGTAGAGGACGGCTATGGCTACACCTTC,CASSVEDGYGYTF
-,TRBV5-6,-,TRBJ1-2,TGTGCCAGCAGCTTTGGGGGAAGCTATGGCTACACCTTC,CASSFGGSYGYTF
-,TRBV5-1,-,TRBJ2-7,TGCGCCAGCAGCTTTGGCGCAGGGACCTACGAGCAGTACTTC,CASSFGAGTYEQYF
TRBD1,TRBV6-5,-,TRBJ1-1,TGTGCCAGCAGTTACGCTACAGGGGCGCCCGCTGAAGCTTTCTTT,CASSYATGAPAEAFF
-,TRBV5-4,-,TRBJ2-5,TGTGCCAGCAGCATAGAGACACAAGAGACCCAGTACTTC,CASSIETQETQYF
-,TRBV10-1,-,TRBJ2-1,TGCGCCAGCAGTGAGTCGACGGGGGATATCGGCAATGAGCAGTTCTTC,CASSESTGDIGNEQFF
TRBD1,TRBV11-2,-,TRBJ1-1,TGTGCCAGCAGCTTAATCGGACAGGGGCCCGCTGAAGCTTTCTTT,CASSLIGQGPAEAFF
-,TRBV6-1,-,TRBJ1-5,TGTGCCAGCAGTGAGCGTAATCAGCCCCAGCATTTT,CASSERNQPQHF
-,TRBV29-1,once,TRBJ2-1,TGCAGCGTTGAAGCGGGAGCGGGCAATGAGCAGTTCTTC,CSVEAGAGNEQFF
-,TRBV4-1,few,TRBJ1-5,TGCGCCAGCAGCCGCCAGGCAGGAGGAAATCAGCCCCAGCATTTT,CASSRQAGGNQPQHF
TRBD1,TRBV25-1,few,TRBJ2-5,TGTGCCAGCAGTGACCCCCGCAGGGGGCCGGAGACCCAGTACTTC,CASSDPRRGPETQYF
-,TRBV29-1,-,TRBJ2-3,TGCAGCGTTCCCAGGGATAGAGGCACAGATACGCAGTATTTT,CSVPRDRGTDTQYF
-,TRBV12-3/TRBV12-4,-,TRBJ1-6,TGTGCCAGCAGTTGGGGGGCAAGGTCACCCCTCCACTTT,CASSWGARSPLHF
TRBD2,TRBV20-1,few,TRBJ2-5,TGCAGCGCTAGCGGGGCAGAGGAGACCCAGTACTTC,CSASGAEETQYF
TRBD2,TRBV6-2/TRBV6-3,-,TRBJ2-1,TGTGCCAGCAGCCCGACTAGCGGACTTCGGAATGAGCAGTTCTTC,CASSPTSGLRNEQFF
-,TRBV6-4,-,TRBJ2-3,TGTGCCAGCAGTGATGCGGCAGATACGCAGTATTTT,CASSDAADTQYF
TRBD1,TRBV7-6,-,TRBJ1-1,TGTGCCAGCAGCTTAGTGGTCGCGTCAGGGGGCACTGAAGCTTTCTTT,CASSLVVASGGTEAFF
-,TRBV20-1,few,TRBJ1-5,TGCAGTGCTAGAGATCACAGGGGCAATCAGCCCCAGCATTTT,CSARDHRGNQPQHF